Below, one T cell receptor (beta chain) is given with its context. This entry comes from a study of blood T cell repertoires in COVID-19. Turning to the study itself: Donors in the United States, Italy and Spain gave samples during acute or convalescent COVID-19. T cells, B-cell-depleted T cells, or PBMCs provided the cDNA or gDNA that served as material.

Libraries were prepared by immunoSEQ multiplex PCR; TCRdb keeps only in-frame clonotypes and omits some of them. Of 340,000 or so clones in the sample, approximately 83% were seen once. This CDR3 region has 16 residues. V gave up 3 bases and J gave up 9 bases; unmatched junction bases: 10. Germline loops: CDR1 SEHNR, CDR2 FQNEAQ (reference sequence). Material: PBMCs or T cells enriched from blood (not recorded which). This clonotype originated in a woman between 35 and 50 years old with acute COVID-19. The V call is TRBV7-9, the J call TRBJ1-6; 8 positions agree with TRBD1. Written as DNA, the CDR3 is TGTGCCAGCAGCTTCTACAGCGGACAGGGCCGTTCACCCCTCCACTTT. Residues: CASSFYSGQGRSPLHF.